Listed below are T cell receptor beta chains from one sample, sequenced in a study of early T cells in non-severe SARS-CoV-2 infection. TCRdb recomputed calls from the 5' RACE reads with MiXCR, one row per CDR3 protein. The sample lists approximately 89,000 distinct CDR3 sequences, over 12% occurring once. The sequenced material came from whole blood. The receptors come from an adult who was a healthcare worker with PCR-confirmed SARS-CoV-2 infection or an uninfected control (not recorded which). CDR3s include the opening cysteine and the closing phenylalanine or tryptophan.

v_call: TRBV6-4; cdr3_length: 13; cdr3_aa: CASSHDGGYEQFF
v_call: TRBV6-6; cdr3_length: 14; cdr3_aa: CASIRDRGINEQFF
v_call: TRBV6-2/TRBV6-3; cdr3_length: 16; cdr3_aa: CASTLFPGSRNTEAFF
v_call: TRBV9; cdr3_length: 19; cdr3_aa: CASSVAGRDPNRSYNEQFF
v_call: TRBV10-2; cdr3_length: 12; cdr3_aa: CASSDQLGGYTF
v_call: TRBV11-2; cdr3_length: 12; cdr3_aa: CASSPEGGQQFF
v_call: TRBV27; cdr3_length: 15; cdr3_aa: CASRWGGRSTDTQYF
v_call: TRBV12-3/TRBV12-4; cdr3_length: 14; cdr3_aa: CASSREGRLYGYTF
v_call: TRBV11-3; cdr3_length: 13; cdr3_aa: CVSAGSSYNEQFF
v_call: TRBV11-2; cdr3_length: 14; cdr3_aa: CASSLGASTDTQYF
v_call: TRBV7-8; cdr3_length: 13; cdr3_aa: CASSLGQVGSYTF
v_call: TRBV6-2/TRBV6-3; cdr3_length: 12; cdr3_aa: CASRADAGELFF
v_call: TRBV7-2; cdr3_length: 17; cdr3_aa: CASSPQWGYPYTDTQYF
v_call: TRBV30; cdr3_length: 13; cdr3_aa: CAWKGGKISPLHF
v_call: TRBV10-2; cdr3_length: 12; cdr3_aa: CASRWSTDTQYF
v_call: TRBV5-4; cdr3_length: 18; cdr3_aa: CASSLTLLAGSTIDTQYF
v_call: TRBV5-5; cdr3_length: 15; cdr3_aa: CASSLVTGLEYGYTF
v_call: TRBV5-5; cdr3_length: 15; cdr3_aa: CASIERGDSNSPLHF
v_call: TRBV7-8; cdr3_length: 14; cdr3_aa: CASSLQSGYNEQFF
v_call: TRBV30; cdr3_length: 14; cdr3_aa: CAWSPRQANQPQHF
v_call: TRBV4-2; cdr3_length: 15; cdr3_aa: CASSPRTSGSYEQYF
v_call: TRBV11-2; cdr3_length: 13; cdr3_aa: CASSQTVKETQYF
v_call: TRBV28; cdr3_length: 14; cdr3_aa: CASSSAGGSYEQYF
v_call: TRBV7-8; cdr3_length: 14; cdr3_aa: CASSSDRRNQPQHF
v_call: TRBV7-6; cdr3_length: 15; cdr3_aa: CASSLGGAFTDTQYF
v_call: TRBV3-1; cdr3_length: 14; cdr3_aa: CASSQAGTGNGYTF
v_call: TRBV5-4; cdr3_length: 16; cdr3_aa: CASSLWTTQYNSPLHF
v_call: TRBV12-3/TRBV12-4; cdr3_length: 14; cdr3_aa: CASRLQASTDTQYF
v_call: TRBV11-2; cdr3_length: 14; cdr3_aa: CASSPRWGGDEQFF
v_call: TRBV7-7; cdr3_length: 15; cdr3_aa: CASSPGTGVDNEQFF
v_call: TRBV7-9; cdr3_length: 15; cdr3_aa: CASSLGGRDTDTQYF
v_call: TRBV10-2; cdr3_length: 14; cdr3_aa: CASRTGSSGNTIYF
v_call: TRBV3-1; cdr3_length: 13; cdr3_aa: CASQQGERRELFF
v_call: TRBV6-5; cdr3_length: 16; cdr3_aa: CASSYSGLVGAPEQYF
v_call: TRBV2; cdr3_length: 14; cdr3_aa: CASSRTWANNEQFF
v_call: TRBV30; cdr3_length: 12; cdr3_aa: CAWRVRAMGAFF
v_call: TRBV30; cdr3_length: 14; cdr3_aa: CAWSSGQSNEKLFF
v_call: TRBV7-6; cdr3_length: 15; cdr3_aa: CASSRQGSSYNEQFF
v_call: TRBV19; cdr3_length: 14; cdr3_aa: CASSATGVQETQYF
v_call: TRBV30; cdr3_length: 13; cdr3_aa: CAWSVGVPGELFF
v_call: TRBV18; cdr3_length: 16; cdr3_aa: CASSHLGGTSQETQYF